Ten or more counts support the clone carrying this TCR beta chain. Amplification targeted the TCR beta CDR3 regions, with RNA transcripts as the source material. Second-round multiplex PCR followed a first-round RT-PCR using HTBI primers. TCRdb re-called the multiplex PCR reads with MiXCR, one entry per CDR3 protein. This sample yields about 740,000 distinct CDR3 sequences, of which roughly two fifths are seen a single time; approximately 43% belongs to the top ten. These data belong to a study of Graves' ophthalmopathy and Graves' hyperthyroidism. The ends lost 5 bases at V and 7 bases at J; junction bases unmatched: 14. The CDR3 spans 15 residues. From germline, CDR1 is SGHVS and CDR2 FNYEAQ.

The clonotype was recovered from an adult man with Graves' ophthalmopathy. Sequencing was carried out using peripheral blood. The gene calls are TRBV7-6 and TRBJ2-7; TRBD1 agrees at 7 bases. The CDR3 nucleotides read TGTGCCAGCAGCCTCGGGACAGACCGATCCACGGAGCAGTACTTC. Protein sequence: CASSLGTDRSTEQYF.